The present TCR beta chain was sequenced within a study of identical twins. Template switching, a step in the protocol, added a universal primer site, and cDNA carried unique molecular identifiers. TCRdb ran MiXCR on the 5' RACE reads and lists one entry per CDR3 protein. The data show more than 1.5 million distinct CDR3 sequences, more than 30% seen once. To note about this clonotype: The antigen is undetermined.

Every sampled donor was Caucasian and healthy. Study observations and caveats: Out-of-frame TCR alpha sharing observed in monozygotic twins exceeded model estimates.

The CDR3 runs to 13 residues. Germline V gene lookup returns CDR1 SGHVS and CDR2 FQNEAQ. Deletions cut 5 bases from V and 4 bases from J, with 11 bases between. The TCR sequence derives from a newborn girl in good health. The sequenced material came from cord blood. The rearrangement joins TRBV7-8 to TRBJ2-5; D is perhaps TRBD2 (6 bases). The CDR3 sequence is CASSVGAGETQYF. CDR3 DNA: TGTGCCAGCAGCGTGGGAGCGGGAGAGACCCAGTACTTC.